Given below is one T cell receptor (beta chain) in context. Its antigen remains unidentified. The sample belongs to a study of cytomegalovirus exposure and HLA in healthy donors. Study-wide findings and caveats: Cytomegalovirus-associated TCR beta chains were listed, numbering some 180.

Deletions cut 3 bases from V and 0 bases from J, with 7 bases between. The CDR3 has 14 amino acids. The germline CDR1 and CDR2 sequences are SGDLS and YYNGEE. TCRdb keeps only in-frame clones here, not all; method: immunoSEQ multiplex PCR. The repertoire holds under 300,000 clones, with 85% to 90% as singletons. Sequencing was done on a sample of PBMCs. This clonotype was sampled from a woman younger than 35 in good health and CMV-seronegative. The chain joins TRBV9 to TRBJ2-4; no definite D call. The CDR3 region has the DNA TGTGCCAGCAGCGCGAGATTAGCCAAAAACATTCAGTACTTC. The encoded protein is CASSARLAKNIQYF.